The 14 T cell receptor beta chains below come from one sample, sequenced in a study of memory CD4+ T cells and cytomegalovirus serostatus. The sort gate was single viable CD3+CD4+CD8-CD45RO+ cells for memory CD4+ T cells. Sequencing used immunoSEQ multiplex PCR; TCRdb keeps in-frame clones, though not all of them. The sample consists of 54,000 or so clones, 80% to 90% of them appearing once. What was sequenced was memory CD4+ T cells from blood. Every receptor here comes from an adult in good health and CMV-seronegative.

The rearrangement joins TRBV7-6 to TRBJ2-3, with 13 bases lining up with TRBD2. J was trimmed by 2 bases and V by 5 bases; bases with no gene match: 7. Germline-derived CDR1 and CDR2 are SGHVS and FNYEAQ. CDR3 length equals 17 residues. The CDR3 region has the DNA TGTGCCAGCAGCCCTAGGGGACTAGCGGGGCCCACAGATACGCAGTATTTT. This encodes CASSPRGLAGPTDTQYF.

V gene TRBV2 combines with J gene TRBJ1-1; possibly TRBD1 for D (5 bases). Germline assignment: CDR1 SNHLY and CDR2 FYNNEI. V was pared by 4 bases and J by 10 bases, with 16 bases between. The CDR3 has 13 amino acids. The CDR3 DNA follows: TGTGCCAGCAGTGGAGAAGGGGCCCCCTCAGCTTTCTTT. Amino acids: CASSGEGAPSAFF.

The V and J genes are TRBV30 and TRBJ1-3; D uncertain. CDR3 size: 14 residues. Trimming took 4 bases from V and 4 from J, leaving 14 bases between them. Per germline, CDR1 GTSNPN and CDR2 SVGIG (reference sequence). CDR3 coding DNA: TGTGCCTGGAAGGGAGCGGTGTCCGGAAACACCATATATTTT. As protein: CAWKGAVSGNTIYF.

The V call is TRBV6-5, the J call TRBJ2-3; no definite D call. Germline V lookup: CDR1 MNHEY, CDR2 SVGAGI. V lost 7 bases and J 0 bases, leaving 11 bases between the germline ends. There are 14 residues in the CDR3. The CDR3 nucleotides are TGTGCCAGCACCTCTCCAACGAGCACAGATACGCAGTATTTT. It specifies CASTSPTSTDTQYF.

V and J are TRBV19 and TRBJ2-7, with D uncertain. There are 11 residues in the CDR3. V lost 4 bases, J lost 3 bases, and 4 bases lay in between. Per germline, CDR1 LNHDA and CDR2 SQIVND (reference sequence). Here the CDR3 DNA reads TGTGCCAGTAGTAGGTACTACGAGCAGTACTTC. It codes for CASSRYYEQYF.

The chain couples TRBV14 to TRBJ1-2; D unclear. Per the germline V gene, CDR1 is SGHDN and CDR2 is FVKESK. The CDR3 has 15 amino acids. The V gene lost 4 bases and the J gene lost 6 bases, with 18 bases spanning the gap. The CDR3 here is CASSPEIHLGDGYTF. CDR3 nucleotide sequence: TGTGCCAGCAGCCCTGAAATACACCTTGGGGATGGCTACACCTTC.

CDR3 loop: CASSQSVAPTRPQHF. Written as DNA, the CDR3 is TGTGCCAGCAGCCAATCGGTGGCTCCTACCAGGCCCCAGCATTTT. The V gene is TRBV16, the J gene TRBJ1-5; D gene ambiguous. The CDR3 has 15 amino acids. The germline CDR1 and CDR2 sequences are KGHSY and FQNENV. With 0 bases removed from V and 9 bases from J, the gap between germline ends came to 15 bases. The whole variable domain, filled in from reference TRBV16 and TRBJ1-5, reads GEEVAQTPKHLVRGEGQKAKLYCAPIKGHSYVFWYQQVLKNEFKFLISFQNENVFDETGMPKERFSAKCLPNSPCSLEIQATKLEDSAVYFCASSQSVAPTRPQHFGDGTRLSIL.

Here the CDR3 DNA reads TGTGCCAGCAGCTGGCGGAGGGGACAGGGTACAGATACGCAGTATTTT. It specifies CASSWRRGQGTDTQYF. J is TRBJ2-3 and V is TRBV5-6; 9 bases align to TRBD1. The CDR3 has 16 residues. Trimming at V came to 3 bases and at J to 3 bases, leaving 8 bases not matched to a gene. Germline CDR1 reads SGHDT; CDR2 reads YYEEEE.

The chain employs TRBV5-1 and TRBJ2-2, with TRBD2 identical over 9 bases. The length of the CDR3 is 17 residues. V dropped 1 base and J dropped 2; count of bases not matched to a gene: 6. Germline-derived CDR1 and CDR2 are SGHRS and YFSETQ. CDR3 residues: CASSLSRGLANTGELFF. The CDR3 DNA reads TGCGCCAGCAGCTTGAGTCGGGGACTAGCCAACACCGGGGAGCTGTTTTTT.

The chain has TRBV2 and TRBJ2-3, with 12 bases aligning to TRBD2. The V gene's germline CDR1 is SNHLY and CDR2 FYNNEI. V gave up 7 bases and J gave up 2 bases; unmatched junction bases: 4. This CDR3 region has 15 residues. The DNA of the CDR3 is TGTGCCAGCACCCGGACTAGCGGGGACACAGATACGCAGTATTTT. Translating it yields CASTRTSGDTDTQYF.

This clone was recorded only once. The V gene is TRBV14, the J gene TRBJ2-1; no firm D call. The CDR3 runs to 15 residues. V lost 6 bases and J 6 bases, leaving 18 bases between the germline ends. The germline gives CDR1 SGHDN, CDR2 FVKESK. The CDR3 loop reads CASSQKKGDVNEQFF. In DNA, the CDR3 is TGTGCCAGCAGTCAAAAAAAGGGCGATGTCAATGAGCAGTTCTTC.

The CDR3 spells CASSRTIADKTYNEQFF. In nucleotides, the CDR3 is TGTGCCAGCAGCCGAACTATAGCGGATAAGACCTACAATGAGCAGTTCTTC. J is TRBJ2-1 and V is TRBV7-2; D possibly corresponds to TRBD2 (6 bases). The CDR3 is made up of 17 amino acids. Germline CDR1 and CDR2: SGHTA and FQGNSA. Deletions cut 5 bases from V and 2 bases from J, with 19 bases between. Supplemented by reference TRBV7-2 and TRBJ2-1, the full variable domain reads GAGVSQSPSNKVTEKGKDVELRCDPISGHTALYWYRQSLGQGLEFLIYFQGNSAPDKSGLPSDRFSAERTGGSVSTLTIQRTQQEDSAVYLCASSRTIADKTYNEQFFGPGTRLTVL.

The chain combines TRBV10-3 with TRBJ1-1; 7 bases are a match to TRBD1. The CDR3 runs to 15 residues. Germline loops: CDR1 ENHRY, CDR2 SYGVKD. With V trimmed by 0 bases and J by 1 base, 2 bases remained unmatched. CDR3 protein: CAISESGTANTEAFF. The CDR3 DNA follows: TGTGCCATCAGTGAGTCCGGGACAGCGAACACTGAAGCTTTCTTT.

The chain uses TRBV7-2 and TRBJ1-5; TRBD1 aligns across 10 bases. The CDR3 spans 13 residues. With V trimmed by 5 bases and J by 8 bases, 3 bases remained unmatched. Germline V gives CDR1 SGHTA, CDR2 FQGNSA. Written as DNA, the CDR3 is TGTGCCAGCAGCCTAGGACAGGGGGAGCCCCAGCATTTT. As protein: CASSLGQGEPQHF.